This TCR beta chain was documented in a study of blood T cell repertoires in COVID-19. Overall study context: PBMCs, B-cell-depleted T cells, or T cells provided the cDNA or gDNA that made up the material.

Authors' methods: Amplification of reference gene primers was used by the study to estimate nucleated cell counts. Using immunoSEQ multiplex PCR, the repertoire was profiled, and TCRdb retains in-frame clones only, with some absent. V, J and clone size derive from that table, while D and trimming were established from the DNA sequence. The sample contains around 94,000 clones, 80% of which appear only once. CDR1 SEHNR and CDR2 FQNEAQ come from the germline V gene (reference sequence). The CDR3 is 16 residues long. The V segment lost 4 bases and the J segment 1 base; nucleotides outside the gene matches: 9.

The chain has TRBV7-9 and TRBJ2-7; 8 bases are shared with TRBD1. What was sequenced was peripheral blood. The TCR sequence derives from a human donor in a cohort sampled during active COVID-19. This chain's CDR3 is CASSSGTGFLSYEQYF. The CDR3 nucleotides are TGTGCCAGCAGCTCCGGGACAGGTTTTCTTTCCTACGAGCAGTACTTC.